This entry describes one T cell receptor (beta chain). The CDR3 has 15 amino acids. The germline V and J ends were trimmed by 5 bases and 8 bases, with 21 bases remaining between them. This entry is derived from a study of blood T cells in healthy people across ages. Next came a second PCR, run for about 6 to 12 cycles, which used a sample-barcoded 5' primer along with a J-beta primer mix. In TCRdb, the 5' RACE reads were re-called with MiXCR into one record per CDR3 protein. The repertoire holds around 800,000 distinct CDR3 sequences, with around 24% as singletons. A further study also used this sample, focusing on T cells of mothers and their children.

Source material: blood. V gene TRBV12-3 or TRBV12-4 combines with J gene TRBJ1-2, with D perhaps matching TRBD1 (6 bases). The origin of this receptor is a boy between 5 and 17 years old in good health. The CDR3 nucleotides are TGTGCCAGCAGTACACGGACGGAAAGGGGGGACGGCTACACCTTC. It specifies CASSTRTERGDGYTF.